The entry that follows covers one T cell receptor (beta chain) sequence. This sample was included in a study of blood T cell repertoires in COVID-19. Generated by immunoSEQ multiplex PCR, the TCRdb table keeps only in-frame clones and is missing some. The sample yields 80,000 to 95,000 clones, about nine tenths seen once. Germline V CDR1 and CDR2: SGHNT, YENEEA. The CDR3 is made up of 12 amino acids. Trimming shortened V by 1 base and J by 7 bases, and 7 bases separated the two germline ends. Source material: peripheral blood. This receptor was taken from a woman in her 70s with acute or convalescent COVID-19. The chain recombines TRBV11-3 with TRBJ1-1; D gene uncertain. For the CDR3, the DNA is TGTGCCAGCAGCTTAGGAACCAGTGAAGCTTTCTTT. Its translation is CASSLGTSEAFF.